The 5 T cell receptor beta chains below come from one sample, sequenced in a study of monozygotic twins with inflammatory bowel disease. TCRdb re-analyzed the 5' RACE reads; it lists each CDR3 protein once, without DNA. Its table records 420,000 or so distinct CDR3 sequences. The sample comprised blood. The origin of the receptors is a human donor with ulcerative colitis or Crohn's disease, or a healthy co-twin of an affected twin (not recorded which).

The chain couples TRBV18 to TRBJ2-5. The CDR3 consists of 13 residues. CDR1 is KGHSH, CDR2 LQKENI, per germline. The CDR3 here is CASSPEGMETQYF. Based on the CDR3 plus reference TRBV18 and TRBJ2-5, the full variable domain is NAGVMQNPRHLVRRRGQEARLRCSPMKGHSHVYWYRQLPEEGLKFMVYLQKENIIDESGMPKERFSAEFPKEGPSILRIQQVVRGDSAAYFCASSPEGMETQYFGPGTRLLVL.

The chain recombines TRBV4-1 with TRBJ2-3. The CDR3 is 13 residues long. Germline loops: CDR1 MGHRA, CDR2 YSYEKL. CDR3 loop: CASSQGVADTQYF.

The chain has TRBV20-1 and TRBJ2-1; the TCRdb D gene call, TRBD1, has no DNA to confirm it. Germline lookup yields CDR1 DFQATT and CDR2 SNEGSKA (reference sequence). The CDR3 contains 13 residues. The chain's CDR3 is CSARQGASNEQFF.

This chain connects TRBV3-1 to TRBJ2-1; TCRdb selects TRBD2, and the lack of DNA leaves this call unchecked. The CDR3 loop spans 14 amino acids. CDR1 is LGHDT and CDR2 is YNNKEL in the germline V gene (reference sequence). CDR3 in amino acids: CASGGETSDNEQFF.

The chain combines TRBV12-3 or TRBV12-4 with TRBJ1-1. The CDR3 spans 14 residues. The CDR3 region is CASSKLMRNTEAFF.